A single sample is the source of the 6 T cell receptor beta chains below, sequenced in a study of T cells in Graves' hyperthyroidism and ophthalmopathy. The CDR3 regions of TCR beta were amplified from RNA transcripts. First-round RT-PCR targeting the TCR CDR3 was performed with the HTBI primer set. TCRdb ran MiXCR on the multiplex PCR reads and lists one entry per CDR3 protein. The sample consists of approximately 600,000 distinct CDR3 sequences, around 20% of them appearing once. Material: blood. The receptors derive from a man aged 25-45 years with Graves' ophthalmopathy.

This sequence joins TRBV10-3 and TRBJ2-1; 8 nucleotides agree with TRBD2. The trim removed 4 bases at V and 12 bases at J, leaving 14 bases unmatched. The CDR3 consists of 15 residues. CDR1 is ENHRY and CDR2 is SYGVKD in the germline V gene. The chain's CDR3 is CAISGLAGLSMGQFF. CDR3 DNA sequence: TGTGCCATCAGTGGGCTAGCGGGCCTGAGTATGGGGCAGTTCTTC.

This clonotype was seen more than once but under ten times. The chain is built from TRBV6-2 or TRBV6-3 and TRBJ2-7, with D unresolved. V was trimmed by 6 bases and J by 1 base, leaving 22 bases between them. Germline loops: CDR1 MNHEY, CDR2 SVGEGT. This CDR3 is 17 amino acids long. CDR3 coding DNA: TGTGCCAGCAGCCACCTGGCAGAAGGGTGGGGATCCTACGAGCAGTACTTC. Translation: CASSHLAEGWGSYEQYF.

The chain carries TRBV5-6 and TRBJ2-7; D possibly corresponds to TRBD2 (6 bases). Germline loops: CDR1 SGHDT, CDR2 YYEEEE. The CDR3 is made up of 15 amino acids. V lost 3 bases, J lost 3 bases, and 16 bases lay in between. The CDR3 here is CASSYRGTGIYEQYF. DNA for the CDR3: TGTGCCAGCAGCTATCGCGGGACTGGAATCTACGAGCAGTACTTC. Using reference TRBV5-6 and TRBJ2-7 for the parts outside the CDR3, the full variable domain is DAGVTQSPTHLIKTRGQQVTLRCSPKSGHDTVSWYQQALGQGPQFIFQYYEEEERQRGNFPDRFSGHQFPNYSSELNVNALLLGDSALYLCASSYRGTGIYEQYFGPGTRLTVT.

The CDR3 DNA sequence: TGTGCCAGCAGCTTAGGCGTCAGATCTAGCACAGATACGCAGTATTTT. Translating gives CASSLGVRSSTDTQYF. The chain joins TRBV7-9 to TRBJ2-3; D gene ambiguous. The germline CDR1 and CDR2 sequences are SEHNR and FQNEAQ (reference sequence). Trimming took 1 base from V and 0 from J, leaving 11 bases between them. The CDR3 totals 16 residues.

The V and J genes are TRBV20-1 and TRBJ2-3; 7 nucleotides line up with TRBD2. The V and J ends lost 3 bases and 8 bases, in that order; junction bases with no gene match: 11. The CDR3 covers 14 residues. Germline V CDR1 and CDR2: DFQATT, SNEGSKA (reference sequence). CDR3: CSARVPGGGSTQYF. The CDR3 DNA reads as TGCAGTGCTAGGGTCCCGGGAGGTGGTAGTACGCAGTATTTT.

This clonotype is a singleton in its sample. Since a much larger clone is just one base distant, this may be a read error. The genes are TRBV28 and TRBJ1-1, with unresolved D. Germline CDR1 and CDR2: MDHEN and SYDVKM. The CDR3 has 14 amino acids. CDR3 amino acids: CASGLRTPNTEAFF. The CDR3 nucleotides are TGTGCCAGCGGTTTAAGGACCCCCAACACTGAAGCTTTCTTT.